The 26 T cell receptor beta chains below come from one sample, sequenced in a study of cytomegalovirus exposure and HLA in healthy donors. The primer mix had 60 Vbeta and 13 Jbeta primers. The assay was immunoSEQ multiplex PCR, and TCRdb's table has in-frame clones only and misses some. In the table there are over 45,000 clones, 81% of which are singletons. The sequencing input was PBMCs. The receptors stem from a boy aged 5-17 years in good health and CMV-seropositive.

The CDR3 DNA reads as TGCGCCAGCAGTGGGCTCGGGGTTGGATCCTACGAGCAGTACTTC. This translates into CASSGLGVGSYEQYF. The chain carries TRBV10-2 and TRBJ2-7; a possible D gene is TRBD2 (5 bases). V gave up 4 bases and J gave up 1 base, with 14 bases separating them. The germline gives CDR1 WSHSY, CDR2 SAAADI. The CDR3 runs 15 residues.

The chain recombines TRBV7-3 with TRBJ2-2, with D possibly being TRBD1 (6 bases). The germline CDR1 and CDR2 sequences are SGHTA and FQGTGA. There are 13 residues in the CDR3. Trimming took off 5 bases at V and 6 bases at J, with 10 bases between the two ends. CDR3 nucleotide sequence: TGTGCCAGCAGCCCCACAGGGCCCGGGGAGCTGTTTTTT. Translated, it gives CASSPTGPGELFF.

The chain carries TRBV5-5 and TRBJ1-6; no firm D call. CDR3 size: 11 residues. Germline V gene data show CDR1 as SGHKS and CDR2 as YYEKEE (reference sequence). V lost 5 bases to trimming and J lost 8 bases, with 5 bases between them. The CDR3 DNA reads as TGTGCCAGCAGTCTCCATTCACCCCTCCACTTT. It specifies CASSLHSPLHF.

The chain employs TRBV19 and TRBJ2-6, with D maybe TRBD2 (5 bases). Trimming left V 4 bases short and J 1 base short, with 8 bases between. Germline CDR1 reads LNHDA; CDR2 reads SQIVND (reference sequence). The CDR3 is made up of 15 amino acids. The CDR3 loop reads CASSNRGSGANVLTF. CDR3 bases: TGTGCCAGTAGTAACCGGGGATCTGGGGCCAACGTCCTGACTTTC.

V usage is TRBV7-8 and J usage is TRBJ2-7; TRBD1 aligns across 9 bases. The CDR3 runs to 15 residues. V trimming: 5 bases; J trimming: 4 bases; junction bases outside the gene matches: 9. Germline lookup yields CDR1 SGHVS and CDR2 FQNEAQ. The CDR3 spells CASSRKQDRGYEQYF. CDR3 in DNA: TGTGCCAGCAGCCGAAAACAGGACAGGGGATACGAGCAGTACTTC.

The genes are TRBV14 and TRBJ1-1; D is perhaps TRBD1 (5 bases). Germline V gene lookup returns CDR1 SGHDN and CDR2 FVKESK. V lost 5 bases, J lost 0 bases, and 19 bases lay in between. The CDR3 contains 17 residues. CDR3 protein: CASSRRGTEGLNTEAFF. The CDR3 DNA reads TGTGCCAGCAGCAGGAGGGGAACGGAGGGTTTGAACACTGAAGCTTTCTTT.

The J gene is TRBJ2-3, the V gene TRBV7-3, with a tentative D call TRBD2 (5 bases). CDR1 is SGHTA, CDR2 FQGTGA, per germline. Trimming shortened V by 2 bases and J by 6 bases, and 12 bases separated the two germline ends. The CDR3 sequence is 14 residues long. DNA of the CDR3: TGTGCCAGCAGCTTAGGGAGCCGCGGGGATACGCAGTATTTT. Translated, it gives CASSLGSRGDTQYF.

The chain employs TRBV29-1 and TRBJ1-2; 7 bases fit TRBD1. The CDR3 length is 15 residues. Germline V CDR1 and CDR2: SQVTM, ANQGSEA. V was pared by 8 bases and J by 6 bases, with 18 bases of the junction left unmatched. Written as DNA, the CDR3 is TGCAGCCCATACGGGGGGGACAGCATCGGCGATGGCTACACCTTC. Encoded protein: CSPYGGDSIGDGYTF.

The CDR3 region has the DNA TGTGCCAGCAGCCAAGGACTAGCGGGGAACACCGGGGAGCTGTTTTTT. It codes for CASSQGLAGNTGELFF. This rearrangement joins TRBV4-2 to TRBJ2-2, with TRBD2 matching 10 bases. Germline V gives CDR1 LGHNA, CDR2 YNFKEQ. After removal of 1 base from V and 1 base from J, the junction contained 0 bases not matched to a gene. The CDR3 length is 16 residues.

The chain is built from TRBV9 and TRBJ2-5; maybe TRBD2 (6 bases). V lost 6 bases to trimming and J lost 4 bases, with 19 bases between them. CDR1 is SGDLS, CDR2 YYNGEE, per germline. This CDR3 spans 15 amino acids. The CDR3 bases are TGTGCCAGCACTGCCCGGGACTCGCCTCGAGAGACCCAGTACTTC. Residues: CASTARDSPRETQYF.

CDR3 DNA: TGCGCCAGCAGCCTTGGAGGTGGGGAGACCCAGTACTTC. Its protein product is CASSLGGGETQYF. The V and J genes are TRBV4-1 and TRBJ2-5, with a possible D match to TRBD2 (5 bases). Trimming cost V 4 bases and J 5 bases, with 11 bases left between them. The CDR3 has 13 residues. Germline V gives CDR1 MGHRA, CDR2 YSYEKL.

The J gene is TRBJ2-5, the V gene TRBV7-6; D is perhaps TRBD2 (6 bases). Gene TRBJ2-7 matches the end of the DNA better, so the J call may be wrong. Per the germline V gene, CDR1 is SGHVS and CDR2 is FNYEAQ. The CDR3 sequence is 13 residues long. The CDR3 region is CASSWGVSYEQYF. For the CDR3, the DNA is TGTGCCAGCAGCTGGGGGGTCTCCTACGAGCAGTACTTC.

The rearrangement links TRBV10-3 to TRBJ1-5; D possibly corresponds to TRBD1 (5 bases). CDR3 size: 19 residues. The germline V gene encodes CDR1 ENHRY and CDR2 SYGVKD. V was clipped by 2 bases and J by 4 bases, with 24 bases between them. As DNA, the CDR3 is TGTGCCATCAGTGAGACCGCCTTGGGGACTCTTGGCGGTAATCAGCCCCAGCATTTT. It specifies CAISETALGTLGGNQPQHF.

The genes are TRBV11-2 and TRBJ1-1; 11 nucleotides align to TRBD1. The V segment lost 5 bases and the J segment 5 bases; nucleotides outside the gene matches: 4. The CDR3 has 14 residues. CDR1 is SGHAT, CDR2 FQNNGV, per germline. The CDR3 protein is CASSTRDRGTEAFF. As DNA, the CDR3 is TGTGCCAGCAGCACACGGGACAGGGGGACTGAAGCTTTCTTT.

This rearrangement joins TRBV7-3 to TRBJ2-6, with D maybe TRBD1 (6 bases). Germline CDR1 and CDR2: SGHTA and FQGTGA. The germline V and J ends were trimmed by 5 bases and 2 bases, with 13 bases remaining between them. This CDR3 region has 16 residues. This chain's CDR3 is CASSETGSPGANVLTF. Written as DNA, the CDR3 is TGTGCCAGCAGCGAAACAGGGTCCCCTGGGGCCAACGTCCTGACTTTC. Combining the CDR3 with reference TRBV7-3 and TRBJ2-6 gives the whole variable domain GAGVSQTPSNKVTEKGKYVELRCDPISGHTALYWYRQSLGQGPEFLIYFQGTGAADDSGLPNDRFFAVRPEGSVSTLKIQRTERGDSAVYLCASSETGSPGANVLTFGAGSRLTVL.

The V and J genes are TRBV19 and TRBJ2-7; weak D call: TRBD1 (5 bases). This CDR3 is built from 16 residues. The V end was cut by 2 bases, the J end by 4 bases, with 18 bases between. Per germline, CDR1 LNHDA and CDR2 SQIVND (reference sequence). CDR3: CASSIKAQAALYEQYF. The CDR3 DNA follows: TGTGCCAGTAGTATAAAGGCACAGGCGGCTTTATACGAGCAGTACTTC.

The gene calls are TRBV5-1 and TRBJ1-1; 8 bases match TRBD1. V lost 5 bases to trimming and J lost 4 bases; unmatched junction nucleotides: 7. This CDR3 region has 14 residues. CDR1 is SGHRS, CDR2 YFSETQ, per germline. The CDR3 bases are TGCGCCAGCAGTACAGGGGGTGGCCTCACTGAAGCTTTCTTT. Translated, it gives CASSTGGGLTEAFF. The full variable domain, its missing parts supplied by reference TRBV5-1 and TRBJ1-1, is KAGVTQTPRYLIKTRGQQVTLSCSPISGHRSVSWYQQTPGQGLQFLFEYFSETQRNKGNFPGRFSGRQFSNSRSEMNVSTLELGDSALYLCASSTGGGLTEAFFGQGTRLTVV.

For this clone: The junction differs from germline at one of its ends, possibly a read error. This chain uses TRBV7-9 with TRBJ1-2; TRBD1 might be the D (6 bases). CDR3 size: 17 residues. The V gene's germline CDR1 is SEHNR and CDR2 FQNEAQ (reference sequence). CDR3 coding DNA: TGTTCCAGCAGCTTATCGACGAGGGGGAGGGGGAACTATGGCTACACCTTC. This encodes CSSSLSTRGRGNYGYTF.

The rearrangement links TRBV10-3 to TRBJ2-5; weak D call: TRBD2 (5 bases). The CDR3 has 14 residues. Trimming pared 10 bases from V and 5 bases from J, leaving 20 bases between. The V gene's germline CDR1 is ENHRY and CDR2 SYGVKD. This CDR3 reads CATRWASRGETQYF. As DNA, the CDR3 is TGTGCCACCCGATGGGCCTCTCGAGGGGAGACCCAGTACTTC.

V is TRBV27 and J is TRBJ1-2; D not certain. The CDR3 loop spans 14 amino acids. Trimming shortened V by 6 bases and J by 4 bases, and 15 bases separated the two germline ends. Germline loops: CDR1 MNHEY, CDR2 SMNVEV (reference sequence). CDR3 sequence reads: CASSPGMFSYGYTF. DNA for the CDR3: TGTGCCAGCAGCCCGGGTATGTTTTCCTATGGCTACACCTTC.

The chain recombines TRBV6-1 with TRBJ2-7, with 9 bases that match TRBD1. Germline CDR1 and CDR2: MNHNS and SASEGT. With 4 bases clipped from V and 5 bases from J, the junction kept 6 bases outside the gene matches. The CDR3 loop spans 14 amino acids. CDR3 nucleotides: TGTGCCAGCAGTGTGAACAGGGGGCTTGACGAGCAGTACTTC. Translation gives CASSVNRGLDEQYF.

The CDR3 DNA reads TGTGCCAGCAGCTGGGGGACTAGCGGAGTTCAAGAGACCCAGTACTTC. Amino acid sequence: CASSWGTSGVQETQYF. The chain is built from TRBV13 and TRBJ2-5; 11 nucleotides match TRBD2. The junction had 6 bases not matched to a gene; V was cut back by 4 bases and J by 2 bases. The CDR3 has 16 residues. Germline V gives CDR1 PRHDT, CDR2 FYEKMQ (reference sequence).

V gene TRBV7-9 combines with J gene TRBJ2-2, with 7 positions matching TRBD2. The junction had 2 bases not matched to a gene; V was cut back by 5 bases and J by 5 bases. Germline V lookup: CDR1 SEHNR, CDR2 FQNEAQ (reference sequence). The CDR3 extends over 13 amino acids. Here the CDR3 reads CASSPGGTGELFF. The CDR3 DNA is TGTGCCAGCAGCCCCGGGGGGACCGGGGAGCTGTTTTTT.

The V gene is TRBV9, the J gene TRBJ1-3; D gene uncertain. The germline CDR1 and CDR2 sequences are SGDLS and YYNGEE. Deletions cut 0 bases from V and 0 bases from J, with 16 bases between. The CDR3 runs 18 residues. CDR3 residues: CASSVGPRGARSGNTIYF. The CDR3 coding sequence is TGTGCCAGCAGCGTAGGGCCCCGAGGCGCTCGCTCTGGAAACACCATATATTTT.

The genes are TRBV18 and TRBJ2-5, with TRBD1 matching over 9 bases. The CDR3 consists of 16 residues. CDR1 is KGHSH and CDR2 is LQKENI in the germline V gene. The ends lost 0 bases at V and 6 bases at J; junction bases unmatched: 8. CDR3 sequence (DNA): TGTGCCAGCTCACCACCTAGTCAGACAGGGGGAAAGACCCAGTACTTC. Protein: CASSPPSQTGGKTQYF.

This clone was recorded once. CDR3 DNA sequence: TGTGCCAGCAGCGCCGGGGGGGCCCTCGTTCATGATGAGCAGTTCTTC. As protein: CASSAGGALVHDEQFF. The V and J genes are TRBV9 and TRBJ2-1; 8 bases are a match to TRBD2. CDR1 and CDR2 (germline): SGDLS, YYNGEE. The J segment lost 8 bases and the V segment lost 3 bases, leaving 13 bases of the junction unmatched. The CDR3 totals 16 residues.